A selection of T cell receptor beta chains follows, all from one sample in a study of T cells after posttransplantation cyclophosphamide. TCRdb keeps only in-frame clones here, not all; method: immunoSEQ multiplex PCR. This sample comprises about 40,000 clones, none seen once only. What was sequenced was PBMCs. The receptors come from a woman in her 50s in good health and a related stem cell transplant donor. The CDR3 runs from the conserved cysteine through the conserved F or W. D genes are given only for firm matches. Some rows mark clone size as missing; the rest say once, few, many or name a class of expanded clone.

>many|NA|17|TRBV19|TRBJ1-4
CASSIDPAGGAPEKLFF
TGTGCCAGTAGTATAGATCCTGCGGGGGGCGCGCCAGAAAAACTGTTTTTT
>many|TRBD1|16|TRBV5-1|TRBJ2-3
CASSLNPRGQGDTQYF
TGCGCCAGCAGCTTGAACCCCAGGGGGCAGGGAGATACGCAGTATTTT
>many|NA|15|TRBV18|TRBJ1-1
CASSPALGGAAEAFF
TGTGCCAGCTCACCGGCACTGGGGGGGGCTGCTGAAGCTTTCTTT
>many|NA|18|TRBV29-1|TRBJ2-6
CSVKGWLETNSGANVLTF
TGCAGCGTGAAAGGTTGGTTGGAGACCAACTCTGGGGCCAACGTCCTGACTTTC
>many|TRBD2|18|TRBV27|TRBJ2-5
CASSDKRTGTSVRETQYF
TGTGCCAGCAGCGACAAACGGACCGGGACTAGCGTACGAGAGACCCAGTACTTC
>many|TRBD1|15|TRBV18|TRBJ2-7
CASSLGQGGLYEQYF
TGTGCCAGCTCACTCGGACAGGGGGGTCTGTACGAGCAGTACTTC
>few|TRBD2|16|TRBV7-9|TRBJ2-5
CASRPFRDYLPETQYF
TGTGCCAGCAGACCTTTCCGGGACTACCTTCCAGAGACCCAGTACTTC
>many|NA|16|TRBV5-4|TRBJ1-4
CASSSRDTGLNEKLFF
TGTGCCAGCAGCTCCCGGGACACAGGCCTAAATGAAAAACTGTTTTTT
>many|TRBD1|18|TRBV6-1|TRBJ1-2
CASSEFLGWGQGYYGYTF
TGTGCCAGCAGTGAATTTTTGGGTTGGGGACAGGGGTACTATGGCTACACCTTC
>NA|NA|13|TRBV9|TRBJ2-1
CASSPGLLVEQFF
TGTGCCAGCAGCCCAGGACTACTGGTTGAGCAGTTCTTC
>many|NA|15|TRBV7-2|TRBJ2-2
CASSRTSTSTGELFF
TGTGCCAGCAGCCGAACTAGTACAAGCACCGGGGAGCTGTTTTTT
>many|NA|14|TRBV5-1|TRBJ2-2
CASSGGSNTGELFF
TGCGCCAGCAGCGGCGGGTCGAACACCGGGGAGCTGTTTTTT
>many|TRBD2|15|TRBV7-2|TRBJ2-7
CASSQRGDFPYEQYF
TGTGCCAGCAGCCAGCGGGGAGATTTCCCCTACGAGCAGTACTTC
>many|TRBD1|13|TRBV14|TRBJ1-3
CASSPNSRGTIYF
TGTGCCAGCAGTCCAAACTCCAGGGGGACCATATATTTT
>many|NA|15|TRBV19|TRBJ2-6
CASSILVSGANVLTF
TGTGCCAGTAGTATATTAGTTTCTGGGGCCAACGTCCTGACTTTC
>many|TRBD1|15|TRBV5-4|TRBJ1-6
CASSLTGGSSSPLHF
TGTGCCAGCAGCCTGACAGGGGGGTCAAGTTCACCCCTCCACTTT
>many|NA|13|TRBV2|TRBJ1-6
CASSEYGGYPLHF
TGTGCCAGCAGTGAATATGGGGGGTATCCCCTCCACTTT
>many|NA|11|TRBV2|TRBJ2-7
CAINDRLEQYF
TGTGCCATCAATGACAGGCTCGAGCAGTACTTC
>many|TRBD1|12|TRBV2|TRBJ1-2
CASSGQGRGYTF
TGTGCCAGCAGTGGACAGGGCCGGGGCTACACCTTC
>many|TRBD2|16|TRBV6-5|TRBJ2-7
CASSYKGLVGSYEQYF
TGTGCCAGCAGTTACAAAGGACTAGTTGGGTCCTACGAGCAGTACTTC
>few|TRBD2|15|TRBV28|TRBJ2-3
CASSPRLAGTDTQYF
TGTGCCAGCAGTCCCCGACTAGCGGGCACAGATACGCAGTATTTT
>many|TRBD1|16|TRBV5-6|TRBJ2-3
CASSFRPTGAADTQYF
TGTGCCAGCAGCTTTAGGCCCACAGGGGCGGCAGATACGCAGTATTTT
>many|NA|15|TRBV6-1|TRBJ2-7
CASSEGGGHAYEQYF
TGTGCCAGCAGTGAAGGGGGGGGGCACGCCTACGAGCAGTACTTC
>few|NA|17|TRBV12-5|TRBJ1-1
CASGLTPDGELVTEAFF
TGTGCTAGTGGTTTGACCCCAGACGGGGAGCTGGTCACTGAAGCTTTCTTT
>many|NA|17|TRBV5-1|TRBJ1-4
CASRPGFPGLRNEKLFF
TGCGCCAGCAGACCGGGTTTCCCAGGGTTGCGGAATGAAAAACTGTTTTTT
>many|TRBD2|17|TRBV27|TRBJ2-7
CASSFSQKRGAVYEQYF
TGTGCCAGCAGTTTCTCTCAGAAGCGGGGGGCGGTCTACGAGCAGTACTTC
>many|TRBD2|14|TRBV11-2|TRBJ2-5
CASRQAGAQETQYF
TGTGCCAGCAGACAGGCGGGAGCCCAAGAGACCCAGTACTTC
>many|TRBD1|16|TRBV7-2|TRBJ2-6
CASSTAGGAGVNVLTF
TGTGCCAGCAGCACCGCAGGGGGCGCTGGGGTCAACGTCCTGACTTTC
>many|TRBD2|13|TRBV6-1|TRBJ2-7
CASSDWTSDEQYF
TGTGCCAGCAGTGATTGGACTAGCGACGAGCAGTACTTC
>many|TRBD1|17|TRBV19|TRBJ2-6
CASNTGQGISGANVLTF
TGTGCCAGTAATACGGGACAGGGGATCTCTGGGGCCAACGTCCTGACTTTC
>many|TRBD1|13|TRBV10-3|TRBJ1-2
CAITPGQVYGYTF
TGTGCCATCACCCCGGGACAGGTCTATGGCTACACCTTC
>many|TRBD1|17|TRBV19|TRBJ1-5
CASSIMGGTGYNQPQHF
TGTGCCAGTAGTATAATGGGAGGGACAGGGTATAATCAGCCCCAGCATTTT
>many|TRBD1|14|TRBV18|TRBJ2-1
CASSPGTGLDEQFF
TGTGCCAGCTCACCAGGGACAGGGCTCGATGAGCAGTTCTTC
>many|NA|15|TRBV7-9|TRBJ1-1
CASSLGAGADTEAFF
TGTGCCAGCAGCTTAGGGGCGGGGGCGGACACTGAAGCTTTCTTT
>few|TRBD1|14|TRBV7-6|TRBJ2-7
CASSSRQGNREQYF
TGTGCCAGCAGCTCCCGACAGGGCAATCGCGAGCAGTACTTC